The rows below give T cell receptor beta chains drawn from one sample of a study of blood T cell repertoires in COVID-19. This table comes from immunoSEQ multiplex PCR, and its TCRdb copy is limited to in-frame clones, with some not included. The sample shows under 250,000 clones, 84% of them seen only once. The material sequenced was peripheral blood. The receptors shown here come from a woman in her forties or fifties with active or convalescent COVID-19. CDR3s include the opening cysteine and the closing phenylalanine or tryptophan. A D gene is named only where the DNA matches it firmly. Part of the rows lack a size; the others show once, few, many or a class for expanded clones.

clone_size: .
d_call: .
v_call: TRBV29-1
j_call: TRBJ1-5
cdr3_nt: TGCAGCGTTGCGGGCGGGCGCAATCAGCCCCAGCATTTT
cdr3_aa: CSVAGGRNQPQHF

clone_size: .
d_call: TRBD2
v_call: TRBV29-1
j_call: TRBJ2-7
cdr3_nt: TGCAGCGTTACCGGGACTAGCGGGGGCTACGAGCAGTACTTC
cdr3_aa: CSVTGTSGGYEQYF

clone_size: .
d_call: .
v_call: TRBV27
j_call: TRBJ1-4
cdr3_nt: TGTGCCAGCAGGTCCGTGGGAGGGCCTGCTAATGAAAAACTGTTTTTT
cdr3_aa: CASRSVGGPANEKLFF

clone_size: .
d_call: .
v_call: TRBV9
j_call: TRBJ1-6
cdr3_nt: TGTGCCAGCAGCGCGACAGGTGATAATTCACCCCTCCACTTT
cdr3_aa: CASSATGDNSPLHF

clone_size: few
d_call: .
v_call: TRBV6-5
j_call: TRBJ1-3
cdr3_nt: TGTGCCAGCAGTTACTCAGGGGGATCTGGAAACACCATATATTTT
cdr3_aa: CASSYSGGSGNTIYF

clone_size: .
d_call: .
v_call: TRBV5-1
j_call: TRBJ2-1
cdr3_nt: TGCGCCAGCGGAGGGGACAGCTCCTACAATGAGCAGTTCTTC
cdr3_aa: CASGGDSSYNEQFF

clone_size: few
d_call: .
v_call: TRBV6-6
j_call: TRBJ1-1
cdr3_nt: TGTGCCAGCAGCCCCCTCACTGAAGCTTTCTTT
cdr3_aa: CASSPLTEAFF

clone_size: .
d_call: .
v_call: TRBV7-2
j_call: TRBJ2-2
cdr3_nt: TGTGCCAGCAGCTTGACCAGCGGACTGAACACCGGGGAGCTGTTTTTT
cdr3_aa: CASSLTSGLNTGELFF

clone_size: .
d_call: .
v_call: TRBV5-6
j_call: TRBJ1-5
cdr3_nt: TGTGCCAGCAGCTTGTACCAGCAGCCCCAGCATTTT
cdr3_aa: CASSLYQQPQHF

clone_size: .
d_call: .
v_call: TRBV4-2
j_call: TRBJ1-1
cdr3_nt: TGTGCCAGCAGCCAAGGCGGGACTCCTGAAGCTTTCTTT
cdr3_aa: CASSQGGTPEAFF

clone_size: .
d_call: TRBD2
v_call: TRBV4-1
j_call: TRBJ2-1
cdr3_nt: TGCGCCAGCAGCCAAGATCAGGCTAGCGGGGGGCTACATGAGCAGTTCTTC
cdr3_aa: CASSQDQASGGLHEQFF

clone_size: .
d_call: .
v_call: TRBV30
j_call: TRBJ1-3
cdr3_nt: TGTGCCTGGGGCCGGGACTCAGGAAACACCATATATTTT
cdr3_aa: CAWGRDSGNTIYF

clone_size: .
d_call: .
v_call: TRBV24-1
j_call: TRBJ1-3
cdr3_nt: TGTGCCACCCTCGTGACTGCTTTCTCTGGAAACACCATATATTTT
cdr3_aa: CATLVTAFSGNTIYF